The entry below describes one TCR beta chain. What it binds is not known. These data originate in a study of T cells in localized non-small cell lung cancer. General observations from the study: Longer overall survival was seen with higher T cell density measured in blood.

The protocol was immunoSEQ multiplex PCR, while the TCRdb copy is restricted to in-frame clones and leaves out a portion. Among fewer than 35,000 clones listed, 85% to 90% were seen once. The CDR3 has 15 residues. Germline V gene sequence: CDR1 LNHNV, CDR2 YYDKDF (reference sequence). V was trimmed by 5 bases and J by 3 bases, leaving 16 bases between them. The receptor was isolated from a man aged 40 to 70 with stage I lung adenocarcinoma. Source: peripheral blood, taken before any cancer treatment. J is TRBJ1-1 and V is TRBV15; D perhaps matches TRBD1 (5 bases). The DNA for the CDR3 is TGTGCCACCAGCGCCTGGCTAGGGGCGGACACTGAAGCTTTCTTT. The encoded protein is CATSAWLGADTEAFF.